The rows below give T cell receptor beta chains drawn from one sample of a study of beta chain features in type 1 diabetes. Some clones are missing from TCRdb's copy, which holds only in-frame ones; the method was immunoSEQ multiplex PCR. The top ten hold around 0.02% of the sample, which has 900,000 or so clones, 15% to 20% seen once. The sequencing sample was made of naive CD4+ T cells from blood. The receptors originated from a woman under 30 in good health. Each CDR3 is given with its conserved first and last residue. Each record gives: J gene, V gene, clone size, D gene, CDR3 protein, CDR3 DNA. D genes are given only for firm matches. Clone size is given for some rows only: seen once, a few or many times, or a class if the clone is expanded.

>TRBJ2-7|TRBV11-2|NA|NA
CASSLVREPYEQYF
TGTGCCAGCAGCTTAGTTCGAGAGCCCTACGAGCAGTACTTC
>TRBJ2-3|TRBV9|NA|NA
CASSAKTGQMGADTQYF
TGTGCCAGCAGCGCGAAAACGGGACAAATGGGCGCAGATACGCAGTATTTT
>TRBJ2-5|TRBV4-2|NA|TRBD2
CASSQGPMGGNQEAQYF
TGTGCCAGCAGCCAGGGTCCTATGGGAGGGAACCAAGAGGCCCAGTACTTC
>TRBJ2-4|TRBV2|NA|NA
CASSETGGPKNIQYF
TGTGCCAGCAGTGAAACCGGTGGGCCCAAAAACATTCAGTACTTC
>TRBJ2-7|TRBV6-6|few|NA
CASRSTGTAMGEQYF
TGTGCCAGCAGAAGTACCGGGACTGCCATGGGGGAGCAGTACTTC
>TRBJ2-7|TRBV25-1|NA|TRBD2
CASSDVGGSSYEQYF
TGTGCCAGCAGTGATGTCGGCGGGAGCTCCTACGAGCAGTACTTC
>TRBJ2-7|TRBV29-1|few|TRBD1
CSGRDRASYEQYF
TGCAGCGGCCGGGACAGAGCTTCCTACGAGCAGTACTTC
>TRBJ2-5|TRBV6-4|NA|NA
CASSLRAQTETQYF
TGTGCCAGCAGTTTACGGGCGCAAACGGAGACCCAGTACTTC
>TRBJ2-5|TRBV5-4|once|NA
CASSFGRAETQYF
TGTGCCAGCAGTTTCGGCAGGGCGGAGACCCAGTACTTC
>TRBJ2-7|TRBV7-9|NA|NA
CASSLLHEQYF
TGTGCCAGCAGCTTACTACACGAGCAGTACTTC
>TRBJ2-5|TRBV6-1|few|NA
CASTPRKGQETQYF
TGTGCCAGCACTCCTAGGAAGGGCCAAGAGACCCAGTACTTC
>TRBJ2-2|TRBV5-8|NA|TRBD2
CASSSRSSGGGELFF
TGTGCCAGCAGCTCCCGTTCTTCGGGAGGCGGGGAGCTGTTTTTT
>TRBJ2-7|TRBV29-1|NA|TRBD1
CSVDGQGDEQYF
TGCAGCGTTGATGGACAGGGGGACGAGCAGTACTTC
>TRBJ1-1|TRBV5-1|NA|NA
CASSWQGNTEAFF
TGTGCCAGCAGCTGGCAGGGTAACACTGAAGCTTTCTTT
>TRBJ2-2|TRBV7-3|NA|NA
CASSFGTPGGELFF
TGTGCCAGCAGCTTTGGGACCCCGGGCGGGGAGCTGTTTTTT
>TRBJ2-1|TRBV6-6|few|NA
CASSSGFNEQFF
TGTGCCAGCAGTTCGGGATTTAATGAGCAGTTCTTC
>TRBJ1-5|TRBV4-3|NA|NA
CASSQGRGYQPQHF
TGCGCCAGCAGCCAAGGGCGGGGATACCAGCCCCAGCATTTT
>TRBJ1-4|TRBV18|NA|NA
CASSPRATNEKLFF
TGTGCCAGCTCACCAAGGGCAACTAATGAAAAACTGTTTTTT
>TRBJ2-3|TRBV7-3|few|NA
CASSKINRADTQYF
TGTGCCAGCAGCAAGATAAATCGGGCAGATACGCAGTATTTT
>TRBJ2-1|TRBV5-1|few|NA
CASSLVGEPAYNEQFF
TGCGCCAGCAGCTTGGTGGGCGAGCCAGCCTACAATGAGCAGTTCTTC
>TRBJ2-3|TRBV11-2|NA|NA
CASSLVLPGASSTDTQYF
TGTGCCAGCAGCTTAGTCCTGCCAGGGGCGAGTAGCACAGATACGCAGTATTTT
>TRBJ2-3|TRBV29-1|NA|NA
CSGSGVTDTQYF
TGCAGCGGGTCGGGGGTTACAGATACGCAGTATTTT
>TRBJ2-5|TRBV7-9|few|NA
CASSFPGQETQYF
TGTGCCAGCAGCTTTCCCGGCCAAGAGACCCAGTACTTC
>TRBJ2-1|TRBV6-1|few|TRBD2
CASSREASYNEQFF
TGTGCCAGCAGCCGGGAGGCCTCCTACAATGAGCAGTTCTTC
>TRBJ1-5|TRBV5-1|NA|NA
CASSLGGAHNQPQHF
TGCGCCAGCAGCTTAGGGGGGGCACACAATCAGCCCCAGCATTTT
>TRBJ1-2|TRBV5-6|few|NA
CASSLNGGYGYTF
TGTGCCAGCAGCTTAAACGGGGGCTATGGCTACACCTTC
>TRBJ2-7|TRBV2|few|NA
CASSRSGYEQYF
TGTGCCAGCAGTCGAAGCGGTTACGAGCAGTACTTC
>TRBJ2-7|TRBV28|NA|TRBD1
CASSLPGQAKYEQYF
TGTGCCAGCAGTTTACCCGGACAGGCCAAATACGAGCAGTACTTC
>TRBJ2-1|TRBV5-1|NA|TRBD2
CASSLILSGKTNEQFF
TGCGCCAGCAGCTTGATTCTAAGCGGGAAGACTAATGAGCAGTTCTTC